Below, 6 T cell receptor beta chains from the same sample are listed, as sequenced in a study of a mutant IDH1 vaccine in newly diagnosed glioma. Time point meaning: week 5, during vaccination. Vaccine doses each comprised 300 ug of mutant IDH1 20-mer peptide, with topical imiquimod. Profiled with immunoSEQ multiplex PCR; TCRdb holds only in-frame clones, not every one. The profile shows roughly 54,000 clones, approximately 82% of them singletons. These receptors have no identified antigens. The sample in question was PBMCs, obtained from a glioma patient whose treatment included an IDH1 peptide vaccine. The receptors were sampled from a man aged 30 to 39 with glioma.

The chain carries TRBV4-1 and TRBJ2-7; TRBD1 or TRBD2 may be the D gene (6 bases each). The CDR3 contains 16 residues. Per germline, CDR1 MGHRA and CDR2 YSYEKL. V gave up 2 bases and J gave up 3 bases, with 17 bases separating them. The CDR3: CASSQPGRGRFYEQYF. CDR3 DNA sequence: TGCGCCAGCAGCCAACCTGGACGGGGGCGGTTCTACGAGCAGTACTTC.

This clone was observed a single time. The chain is built from TRBV6-5 and TRBJ1-4; TRBD1 aligns across 8 bases. CDR3 length: 12 residues. Germline assignment: CDR1 MNHEY and CDR2 SVGAGI. Unmatched junction bases numbered 1, after V lost 6 bases and J lost 7 bases. CDR3 protein: CASRGQVEKLFF. CDR3 sequence (DNA): TGTGCCAGCAGGGGACAGGTTGAAAAACTGTTTTTT.

The chain joins TRBV28 to TRBJ1-2; no definite D call. Trimming took 5 bases from V and 5 from J, leaving 9 bases between them. The CDR3 has 12 amino acids. Germline lookup yields CDR1 MDHEN and CDR2 SYDVKM. Written as DNA, the CDR3 is TGTGCCAGCAGTCTATCAAAGTATGGCTACACCTTC. It codes for CASSLSKYGYTF.

This chain connects TRBV19 to TRBJ2-1; TRBD2 matches at 8 bases. Looked up from germline, CDR1 is LNHDA and CDR2 is SQIVND (reference sequence). The J segment lost 4 bases and the V segment lost 4 bases, leaving 3 bases of the junction unmatched. CDR3 length: 14 amino acids. The CDR3 nucleotides are TGTGCCAGTAGTAGCGGGGGGCTTTACAATGAGCAGTTCTTC. It encodes CASSSGGLYNEQFF. Supplemented by reference TRBV19 and TRBJ2-1, the full variable domain reads DGGITQSPKYLFRKEGQNVTLSCEQNLNHDAMYWYRQDPGQGLRLIYYSQIVNDFQKGDIAEGYSVSREKKESFPLTVTSAQKNPTAFYLCASSSGGLYNEQFFGPGTRLTVL.

V is TRBV18 and J is TRBJ2-1; TRBD2 aligns across 10 bases. Germline CDR1 KGHSH, CDR2 LQKENI. The CDR3 covers 18 residues. Trimming at V came to 3 bases and at J to 4 bases, leaving 12 bases not matched to a gene. The CDR3 DNA reads TGTGCCAGCTCACCCCTAGCGGGGGCTTCCCAAGAGTACAATGAGCAGTTCTTC. Protein sequence: CASSPLAGASQEYNEQFF.

Only a few counts were recorded for this clone. This chain joins TRBV6-4 and TRBJ2-2; 9 bases agree with TRBD1. This CDR3 has 15 residues. With 2 bases clipped from V and 3 bases from J, the junction kept 1 base outside the gene matches. Germline assignment: CDR1 MRHNA and CDR2 SNTAGT. CDR3 protein: CASSDGTGHTGELFF. CDR3 nucleotides: TGTGCCAGCAGTGACGGGACAGGGCACACCGGGGAGCTGTTTTTT.